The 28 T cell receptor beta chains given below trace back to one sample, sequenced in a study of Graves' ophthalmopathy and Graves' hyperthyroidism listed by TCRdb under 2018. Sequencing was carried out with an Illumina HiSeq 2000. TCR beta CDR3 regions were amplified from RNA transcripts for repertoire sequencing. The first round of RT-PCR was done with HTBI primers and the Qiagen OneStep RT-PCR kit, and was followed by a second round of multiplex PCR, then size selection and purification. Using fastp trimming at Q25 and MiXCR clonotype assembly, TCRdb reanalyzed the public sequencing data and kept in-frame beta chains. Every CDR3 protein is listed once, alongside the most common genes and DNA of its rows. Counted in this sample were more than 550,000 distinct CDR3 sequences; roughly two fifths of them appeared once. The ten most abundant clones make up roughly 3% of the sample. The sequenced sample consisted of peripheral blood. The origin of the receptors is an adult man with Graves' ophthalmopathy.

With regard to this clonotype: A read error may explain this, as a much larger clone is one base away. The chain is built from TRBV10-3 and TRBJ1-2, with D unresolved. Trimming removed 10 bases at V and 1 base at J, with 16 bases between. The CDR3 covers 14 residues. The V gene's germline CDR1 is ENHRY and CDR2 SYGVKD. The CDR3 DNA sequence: TGTGCCACCAGAGACGGATCCTTTAACTATGGCTACACCTTC. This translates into CATRDGSFNYGYTF.

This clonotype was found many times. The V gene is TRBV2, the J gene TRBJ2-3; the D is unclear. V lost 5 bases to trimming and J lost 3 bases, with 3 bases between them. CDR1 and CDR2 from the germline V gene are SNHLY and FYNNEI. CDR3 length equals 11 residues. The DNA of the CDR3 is TGTGCCAGCAGTAAAACAGATACGCAGTATTTT. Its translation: CASSKTDTQYF.

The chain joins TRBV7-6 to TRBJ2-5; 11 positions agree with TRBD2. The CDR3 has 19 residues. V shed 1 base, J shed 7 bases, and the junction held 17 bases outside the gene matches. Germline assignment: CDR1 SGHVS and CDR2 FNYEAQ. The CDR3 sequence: CASSLGEGTSGSVQGTQYF. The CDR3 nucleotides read TGTGCCAGCAGCTTAGGAGAGGGAACTAGCGGGAGCGTCCAGGGGACCCAGTACTTC.

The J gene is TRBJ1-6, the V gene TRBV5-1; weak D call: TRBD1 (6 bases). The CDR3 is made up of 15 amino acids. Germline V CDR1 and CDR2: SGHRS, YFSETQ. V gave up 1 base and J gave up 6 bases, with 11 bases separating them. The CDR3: CASSLTGHPNSPLHF. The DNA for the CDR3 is TGCGCCAGCAGCTTGACGGGACACCCTAATTCACCCCTCCACTTT.

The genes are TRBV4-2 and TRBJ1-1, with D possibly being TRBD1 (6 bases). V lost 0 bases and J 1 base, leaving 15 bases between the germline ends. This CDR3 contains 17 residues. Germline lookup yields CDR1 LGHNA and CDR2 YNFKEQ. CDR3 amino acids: CASSQEGGGSANTEAFF. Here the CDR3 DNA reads TGTGCCAGCAGCCAAGAAGGGGGAGGGTCGGCGAACACTGAAGCTTTCTTT.

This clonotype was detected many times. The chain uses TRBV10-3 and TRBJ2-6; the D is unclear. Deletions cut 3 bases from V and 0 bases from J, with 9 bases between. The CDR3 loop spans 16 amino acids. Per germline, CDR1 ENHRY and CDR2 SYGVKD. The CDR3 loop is CAISDLTSSGANVLTF. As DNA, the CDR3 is TGTGCCATCAGTGATCTCACCAGCTCTGGGGCCAACGTCCTGACTTTC.

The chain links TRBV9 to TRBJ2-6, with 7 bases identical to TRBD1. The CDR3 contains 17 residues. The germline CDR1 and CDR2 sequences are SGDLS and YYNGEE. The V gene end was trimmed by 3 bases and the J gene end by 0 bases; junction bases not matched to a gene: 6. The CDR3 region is CASSATGIFSGANVLTF. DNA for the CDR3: TGTGCCAGCAGCGCGACAGGGATATTCTCTGGGGCCAACGTCCTGACTTTC.

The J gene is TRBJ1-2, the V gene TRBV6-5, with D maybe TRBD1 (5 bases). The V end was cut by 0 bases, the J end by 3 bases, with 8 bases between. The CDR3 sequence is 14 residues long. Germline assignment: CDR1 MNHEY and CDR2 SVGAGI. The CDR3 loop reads CASSYSLGDYGYTF. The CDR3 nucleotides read TGTGCCAGCAGTTACTCGTTGGGGGACTATGGCTACACCTTC.

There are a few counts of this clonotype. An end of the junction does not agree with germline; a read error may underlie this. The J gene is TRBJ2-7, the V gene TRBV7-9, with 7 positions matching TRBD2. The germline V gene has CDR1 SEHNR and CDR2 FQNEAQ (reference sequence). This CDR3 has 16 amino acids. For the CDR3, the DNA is TGCGCCAGCAGCCAAGGGGCGCGGGGGACCTCCTACGAGCAGTACTTC. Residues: CASSQGARGTSYEQYF.

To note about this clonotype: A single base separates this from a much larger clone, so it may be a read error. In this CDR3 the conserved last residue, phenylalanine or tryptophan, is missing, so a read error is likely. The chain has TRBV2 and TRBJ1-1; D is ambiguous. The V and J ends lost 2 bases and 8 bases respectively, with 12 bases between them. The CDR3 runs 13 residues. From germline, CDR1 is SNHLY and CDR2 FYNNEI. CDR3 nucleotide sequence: TGTGCCAGCAGTGAACGGGAAACTACAGAAGCTTTCCTT. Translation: CASSERETTEAFL.

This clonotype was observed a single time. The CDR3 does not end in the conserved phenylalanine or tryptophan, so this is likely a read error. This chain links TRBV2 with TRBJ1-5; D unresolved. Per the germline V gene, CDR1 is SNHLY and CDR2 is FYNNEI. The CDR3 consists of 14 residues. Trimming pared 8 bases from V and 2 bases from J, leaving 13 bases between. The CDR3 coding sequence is TGTGCCAGCCTAGGGCTAAGTGGCAATCAGCCCCAGCATGGT. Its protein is CASLGLSGNQPQHG.

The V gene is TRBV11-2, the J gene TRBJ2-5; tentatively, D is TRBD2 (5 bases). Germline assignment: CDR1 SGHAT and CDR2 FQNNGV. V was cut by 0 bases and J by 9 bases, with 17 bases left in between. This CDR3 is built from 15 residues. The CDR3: CASSLDLAGERPQYF. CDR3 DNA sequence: TGTGCCAGCAGCTTAGATCTGGCGGGTGAGAGGCCCCAGTACTTC.

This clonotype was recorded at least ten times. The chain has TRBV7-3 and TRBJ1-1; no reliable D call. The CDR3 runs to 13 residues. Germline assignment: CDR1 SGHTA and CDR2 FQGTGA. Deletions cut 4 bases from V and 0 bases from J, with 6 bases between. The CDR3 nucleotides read TGTGCCAGCAGCTCCCTACTGAACACTGAAGCTTTCTTT. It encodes CASSSLLNTEAFF.

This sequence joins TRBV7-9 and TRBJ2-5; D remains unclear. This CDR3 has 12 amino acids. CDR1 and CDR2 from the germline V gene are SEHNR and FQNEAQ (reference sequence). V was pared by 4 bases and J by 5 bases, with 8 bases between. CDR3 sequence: CASSSVLETQYF. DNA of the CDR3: TGTGCCAGCAGCTCAGTCTTGGAGACCCAGTACTTC.

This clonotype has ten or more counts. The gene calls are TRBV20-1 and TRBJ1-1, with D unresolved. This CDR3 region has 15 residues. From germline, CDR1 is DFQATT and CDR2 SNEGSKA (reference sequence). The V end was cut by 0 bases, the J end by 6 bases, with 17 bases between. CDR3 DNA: TGCAGTGCTAGAGATTTTGAAGGGCGGGATGCTGAAGCTTTCTTT. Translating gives CSARDFEGRDAEAFF.

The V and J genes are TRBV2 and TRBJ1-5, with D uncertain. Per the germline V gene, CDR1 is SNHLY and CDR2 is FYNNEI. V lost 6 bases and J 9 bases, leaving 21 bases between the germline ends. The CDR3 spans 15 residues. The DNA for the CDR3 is TGTGCCAGCAGCCAAGAAGGAGTAGCGGGGAGGCCCCAGCATTTT. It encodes CASSQEGVAGRPQHF.

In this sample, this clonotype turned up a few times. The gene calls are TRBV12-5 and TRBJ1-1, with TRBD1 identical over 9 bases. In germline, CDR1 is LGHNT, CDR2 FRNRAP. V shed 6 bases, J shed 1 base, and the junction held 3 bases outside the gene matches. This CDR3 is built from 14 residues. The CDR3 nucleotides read TGTGCTAGTGGCCCGGGACAGGGGAACACTGAAGCTTTCTTT. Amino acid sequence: CASGPGQGNTEAFF.

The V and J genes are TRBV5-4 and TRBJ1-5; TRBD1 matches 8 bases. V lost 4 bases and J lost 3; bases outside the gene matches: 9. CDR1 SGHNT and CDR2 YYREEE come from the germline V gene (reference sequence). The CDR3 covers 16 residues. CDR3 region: CASSVAAGGINQPQHF. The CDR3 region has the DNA TGTGCCAGCAGCGTTGCAGCAGGGGGCATCAATCAGCCCCAGCATTTT.

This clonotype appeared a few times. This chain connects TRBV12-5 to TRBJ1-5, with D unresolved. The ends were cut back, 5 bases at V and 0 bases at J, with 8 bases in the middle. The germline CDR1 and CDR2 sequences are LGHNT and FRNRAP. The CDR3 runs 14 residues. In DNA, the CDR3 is TGTGCTAGTGGTATACGGAATAGCAATCAGCCCCAGCATTTT. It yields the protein CASGIRNSNQPQHF. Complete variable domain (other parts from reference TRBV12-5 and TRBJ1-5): DARVTQTPRHKVTEMGQEVTMRCQPILGHNTVFWYRQTMMQGLELLAYFRNRAPLDDSGMPKDRFSAEMPDATLATLKIQPSEPRDSAVYFCASGIRNSNQPQHFGDGTRLSIL.

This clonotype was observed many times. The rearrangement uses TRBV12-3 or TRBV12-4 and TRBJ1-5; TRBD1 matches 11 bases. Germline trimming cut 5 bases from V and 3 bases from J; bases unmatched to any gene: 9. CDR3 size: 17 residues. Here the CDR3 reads CASSPPGQGGVNQPQHF. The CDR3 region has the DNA TGTGCCAGCAGTCCTCCGGGACAGGGGGGTGTCAATCAGCCCCAGCATTTT.

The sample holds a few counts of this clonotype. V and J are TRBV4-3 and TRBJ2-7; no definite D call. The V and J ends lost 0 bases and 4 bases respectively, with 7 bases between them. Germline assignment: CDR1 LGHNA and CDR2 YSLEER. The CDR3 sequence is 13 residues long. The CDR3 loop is CASSQENDYEQYF. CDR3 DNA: TGCGCCAGCAGCCAAGAGAACGATTACGAGCAGTACTTC.

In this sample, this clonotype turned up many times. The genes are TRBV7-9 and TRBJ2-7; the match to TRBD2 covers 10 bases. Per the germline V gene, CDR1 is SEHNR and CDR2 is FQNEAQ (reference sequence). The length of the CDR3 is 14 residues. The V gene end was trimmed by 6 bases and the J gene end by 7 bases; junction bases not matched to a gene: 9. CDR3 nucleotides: TGTGCCAGCAGTCCTAGCGGGAGAGCCGGGGAGCAGTACTTC. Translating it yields CASSPSGRAGEQYF.

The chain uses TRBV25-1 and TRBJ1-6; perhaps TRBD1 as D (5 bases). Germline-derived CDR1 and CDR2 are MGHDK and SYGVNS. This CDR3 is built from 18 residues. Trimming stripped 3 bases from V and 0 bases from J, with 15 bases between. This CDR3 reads CASSDSGHLSSYNSPLHF. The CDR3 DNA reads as TGTGCCAGCAGTGACTCTGGACATTTGAGCTCCTATAATTCACCCCTCCACTTT.

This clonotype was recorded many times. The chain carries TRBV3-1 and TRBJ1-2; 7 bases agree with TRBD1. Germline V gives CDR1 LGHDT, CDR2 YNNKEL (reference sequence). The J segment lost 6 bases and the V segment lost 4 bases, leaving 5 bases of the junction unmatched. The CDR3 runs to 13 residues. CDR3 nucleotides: TGTGCCAGCAGCCCGGGGACAGAGGATGGCTACACCTTC. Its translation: CASSPGTEDGYTF.

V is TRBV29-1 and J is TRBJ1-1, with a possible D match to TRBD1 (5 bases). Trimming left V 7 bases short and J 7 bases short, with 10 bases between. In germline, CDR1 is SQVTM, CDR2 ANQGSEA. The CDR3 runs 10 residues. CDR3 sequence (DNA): TGCAGCGGTGCCCAGGGTGAAGCTTTCTTT. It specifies CSGAQGEAFF.

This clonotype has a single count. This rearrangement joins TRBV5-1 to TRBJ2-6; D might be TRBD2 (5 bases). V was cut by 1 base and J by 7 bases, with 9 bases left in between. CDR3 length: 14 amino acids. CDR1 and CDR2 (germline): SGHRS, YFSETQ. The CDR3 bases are TGCGCCAGCAGCTTGTTGGGAGAAGCCAACGTCCTGACTTTC. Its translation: CASSLLGEANVLTF.

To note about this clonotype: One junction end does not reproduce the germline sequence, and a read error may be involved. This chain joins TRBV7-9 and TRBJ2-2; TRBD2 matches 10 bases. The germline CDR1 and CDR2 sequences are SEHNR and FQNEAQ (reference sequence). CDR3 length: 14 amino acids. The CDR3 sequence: CASSSGGAFGELVF. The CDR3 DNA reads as TGTGCCAGCAGCAGCGGGGGGGCCTTCGGGGAGCTGGTTTTT.

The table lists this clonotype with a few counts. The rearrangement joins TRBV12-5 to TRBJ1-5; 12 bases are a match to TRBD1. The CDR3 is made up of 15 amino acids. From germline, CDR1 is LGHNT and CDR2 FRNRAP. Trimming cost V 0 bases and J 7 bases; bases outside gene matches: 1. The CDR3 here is CASGLVGTGGQPQHF. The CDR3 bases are TGTGCTAGTGGTTTGGTAGGGACAGGGGGCCAGCCCCAGCATTTT.